This paragraph covers one TCR beta chain sequence. Its target is not known. This specimen belongs to a study of cytomegalovirus exposure and HLA in healthy donors. The repertoire was sequenced with immunoSEQ multiplex PCR; TCRdb's copy has only in-frame clones and lacks some. The profile shows 60,000 to 70,000 clones, 92% of them singletons. V shed 6 bases, J shed 5 bases, and the junction held 6 bases outside the gene matches. CDR3 length: 15 residues. Germline-derived CDR1 and CDR2 are MRHNA and SNTAGT. Findings and limits, study-wide: In vitro work confirmed that three CMV-associated chains recognize CMV antigens. It was found in a later analysis that first-cohort TCR clusters tended to co-occur in the 120 validation repertoires. Most TCR sequences were seen very rarely across donors, but some public TCRs occurred in many. The study recorded 150 to 200 TCR beta chains that were cytomegalovirus-associated.

The V call is TRBV6-4, the J call TRBJ2-1; the match to TRBD2 covers 11 bases. Sequences were obtained from PBMCs. This sequence was found in a man between 18 and 29 years old in good health and CMV-seropositive. The CDR3 sequence: CASSVASGGNNEQFF. In DNA, the CDR3 is TGTGCCAGCAGCGTCGCTAGCGGGGGGAACAATGAGCAGTTCTTC.